This TCR beta chain was recovered during a study of shared clonotypes between healthy human individuals. On this clone itself: What it binds is unknown.

The CDR3 covers 15 residues. The V end was cut by 3 bases, the J end by 0 bases, with 9 bases between. Germline lookup yields CDR1 MDHEN and CDR2 SYDVKM. Findings and caveats of the study: Exclusively blood specimens were collected; tissue repertoires likely differ.

An assay was performed, and its level was deep. Repertoires were generated with immunoSEQ multiplex PCR, while TCRdb's copy carries only in-frame clones and drops some. The table has fewer than 850,000 clones, 90% seen once. CD45RO+ cells plus CCR7-negative CD45RA+ TemRA cells formed CD8 memory. This sequence originates from a man between 18 and 29 years old in good health. Some clones in this sample may be carry-over from other donors' samples. The chain recombines TRBV28 with TRBJ2-1; a weak D match, TRBD1 (5 bases). The source material was memory CD8+ T cells from PBMCs. Subset of the sample: CD45RO+ cells pooled with CCR7-negative TemRA cells. The CDR3 sequence is CASSFPQGSYNEQFF. CDR3 nucleotides: TGTGCCAGCAGTTTTCCGCAGGGCTCCTACAATGAGCAGTTCTTC.